This TCR beta chain stems from a study of blood T cell repertoires in COVID-19. For the study at large: The United States, Italy and Spain were the sources of the acute and convalescent COVID-19 samples.

This clone is a singleton in its sample. Method: immunoSEQ multiplex PCR; TCRdb's copy keeps in-frame clones and lacks some. The sample records approximately 250,000 clones, around nine tenths being singletons. V lost 7 bases and J lost 3, with 10 bases in between. Germline CDR1 MDHEN, CDR2 SYDVKM. The CDR3 sequence is 13 residues long. The clonotype comes from a man aged 25-45 years with COVID-19, enrolled during active disease. This sequence joins TRBV28 and TRBJ1-5; D remains unclear. The sequencing sample was made of peripheral blood. Here the CDR3 DNA reads TGTGCCAGCACTAGGAGGGCCAATCAGCCCCAGCATTTT. This encodes CASTRRANQPQHF.